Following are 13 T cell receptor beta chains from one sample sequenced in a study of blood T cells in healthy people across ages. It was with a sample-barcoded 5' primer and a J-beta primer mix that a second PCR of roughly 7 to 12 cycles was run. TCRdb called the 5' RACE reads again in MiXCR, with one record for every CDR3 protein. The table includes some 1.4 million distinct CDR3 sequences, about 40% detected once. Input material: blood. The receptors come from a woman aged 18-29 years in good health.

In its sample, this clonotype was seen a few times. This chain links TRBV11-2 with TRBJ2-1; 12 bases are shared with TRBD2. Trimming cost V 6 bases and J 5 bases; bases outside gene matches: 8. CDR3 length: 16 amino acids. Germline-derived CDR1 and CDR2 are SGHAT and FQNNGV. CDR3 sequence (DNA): TGTGCCAGCAGGTCCCTAGCGGGAGGGTTCAACAATGAGCAGTTCTTC. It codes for CASRSLAGGFNNEQFF.

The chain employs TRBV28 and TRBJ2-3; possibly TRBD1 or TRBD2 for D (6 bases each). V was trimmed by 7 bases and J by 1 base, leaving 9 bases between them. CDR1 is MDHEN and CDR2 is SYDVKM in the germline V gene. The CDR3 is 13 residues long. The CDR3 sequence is CASKRGGTDTQYF. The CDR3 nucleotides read TGTGCCAGCAAGAGGGGGGGCACAGATACGCAGTATTTT.

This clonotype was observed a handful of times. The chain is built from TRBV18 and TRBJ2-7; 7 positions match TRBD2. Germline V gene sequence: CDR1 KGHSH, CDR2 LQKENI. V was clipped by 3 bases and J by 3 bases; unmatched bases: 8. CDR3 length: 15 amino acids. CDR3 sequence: CASSPDRTRSYEQYF. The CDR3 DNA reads TGTGCCAGCTCACCCGATCGGACTAGAAGCTACGAGCAGTACTTC.

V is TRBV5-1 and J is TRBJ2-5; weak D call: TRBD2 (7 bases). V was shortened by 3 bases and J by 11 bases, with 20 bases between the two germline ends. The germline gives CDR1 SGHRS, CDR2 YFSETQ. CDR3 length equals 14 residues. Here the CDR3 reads CASSWRGQDNEQYF. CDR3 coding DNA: TGCGCCAGCAGCTGGCGGGGGCAAGACAATGAGCAGTACTTC.

CDR3 amino acids: CATTDAPSYNEQFF. CDR3 nucleotide sequence: TGTGCCACCACCGATGCCCCCTCCTACAATGAGCAGTTCTTC. The gene calls are TRBV25-1 and TRBJ2-1, with no clear D. The CDR3 runs 14 residues. Per the germline V gene, CDR1 is MGHDK and CDR2 is SYGVNS. The V and J ends lost 10 bases and 0 bases respectively, with 13 bases between them.

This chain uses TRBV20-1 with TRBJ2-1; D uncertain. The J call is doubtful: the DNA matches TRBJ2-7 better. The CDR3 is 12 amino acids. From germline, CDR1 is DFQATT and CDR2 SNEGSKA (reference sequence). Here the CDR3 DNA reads TGCAGTGCCCCCGCCCTGTACAATGAGCAGTACTTC. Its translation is CSAPALYNEQYF.

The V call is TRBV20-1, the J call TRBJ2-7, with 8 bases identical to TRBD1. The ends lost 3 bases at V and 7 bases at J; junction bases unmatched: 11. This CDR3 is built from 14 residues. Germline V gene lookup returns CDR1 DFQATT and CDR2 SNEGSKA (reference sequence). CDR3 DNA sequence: TGCAGTGCTAGCGGGGACAGGATTAACAATGAGCAGTACTTC. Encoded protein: CSASGDRINNEQYF.

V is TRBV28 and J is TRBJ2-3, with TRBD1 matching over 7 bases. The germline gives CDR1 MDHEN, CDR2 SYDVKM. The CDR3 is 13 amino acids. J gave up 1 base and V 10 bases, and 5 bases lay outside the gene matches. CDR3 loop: CATWTGRTDTQYF. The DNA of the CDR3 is TGTGCCACCTGGACAGGCCGCACAGATACGCAGTATTTT.

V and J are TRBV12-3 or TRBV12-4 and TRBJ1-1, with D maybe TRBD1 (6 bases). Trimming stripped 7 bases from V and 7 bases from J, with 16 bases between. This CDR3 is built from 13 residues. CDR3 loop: CASITQGRGEAFF. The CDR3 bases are TGTGCCAGCATTACCCAGGGGCGAGGTGAAGCTTTCTTT.

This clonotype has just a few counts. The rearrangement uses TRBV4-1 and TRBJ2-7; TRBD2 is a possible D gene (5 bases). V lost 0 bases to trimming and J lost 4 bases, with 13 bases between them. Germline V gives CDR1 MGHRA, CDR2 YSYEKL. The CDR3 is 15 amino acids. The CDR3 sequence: CASSQDSSGYYEQYF. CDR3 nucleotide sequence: TGCGCCAGCAGCCAAGATTCCAGCGGCTATTACGAGCAGTACTTC.

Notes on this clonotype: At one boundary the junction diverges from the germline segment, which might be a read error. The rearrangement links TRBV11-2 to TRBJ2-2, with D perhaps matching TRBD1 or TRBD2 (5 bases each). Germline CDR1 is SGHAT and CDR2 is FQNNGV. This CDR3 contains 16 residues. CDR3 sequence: CASTDTQVGATGELFF. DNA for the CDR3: TGTGCCAGCACCGACACACAGGTGGGCGCCACCGGGGAACTGTTTTTT.

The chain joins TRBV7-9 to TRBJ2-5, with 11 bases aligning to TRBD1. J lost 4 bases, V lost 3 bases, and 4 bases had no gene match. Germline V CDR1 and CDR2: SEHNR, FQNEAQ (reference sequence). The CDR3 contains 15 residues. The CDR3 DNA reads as TGTGCCAGCAGCTTCTGGACAGGGGGCGGAGAGACCCAGTACTTC. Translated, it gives CASSFWTGGGETQYF. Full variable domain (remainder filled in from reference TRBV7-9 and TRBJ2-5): DTGVSQNPRHKITKRGQNVTFRCDPISEHNRLYWYRQTLGQGPEFLTYFQNEAQLEKSRLLSDRFSAERPKGSFSTLEIQRTEQGDSAMYLCASSFWTGGGETQYFGPGTRLLVL.

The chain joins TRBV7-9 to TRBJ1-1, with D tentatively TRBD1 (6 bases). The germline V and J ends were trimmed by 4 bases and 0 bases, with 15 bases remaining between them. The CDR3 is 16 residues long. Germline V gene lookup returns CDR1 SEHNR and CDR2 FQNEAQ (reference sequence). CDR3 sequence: CASSSRTDLMNTEAFF. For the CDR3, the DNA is TGTGCCAGCAGCTCCCGGACAGACCTCATGAACACTGAAGCTTTCTTT.